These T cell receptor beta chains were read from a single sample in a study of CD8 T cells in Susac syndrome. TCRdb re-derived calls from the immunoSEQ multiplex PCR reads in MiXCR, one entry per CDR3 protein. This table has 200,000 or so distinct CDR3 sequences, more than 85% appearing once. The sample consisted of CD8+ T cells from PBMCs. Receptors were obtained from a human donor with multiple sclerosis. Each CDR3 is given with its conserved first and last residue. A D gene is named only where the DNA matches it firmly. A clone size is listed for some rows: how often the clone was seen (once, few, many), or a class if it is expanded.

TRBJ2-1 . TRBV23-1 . CAGGTSSYNEQFF TGCGCGGGAGGGACATCGTCCTACAATGAGCAGTTCTTC
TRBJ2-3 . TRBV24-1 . CATSSGRSRTDTQYF TGTGCCACCAGCTCAGGGAGAAGTCGGACAGATACGCAGTATTTT
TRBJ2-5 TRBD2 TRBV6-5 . CASSYGGRVSGETQYF TGTGCCAGCAGTTACGGCGGGAGGGTGTCCGGGGAGACCCAGTACTTC
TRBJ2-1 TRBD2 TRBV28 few CASSPPGLEFHEQFF TGTGCCAGCAGTCCCCCGGGACTAGAGTTCCATGAGCAGTTCTTC
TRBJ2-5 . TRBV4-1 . CASSQVPGIETQYF TGCGCCAGCAGCCAGGTACCAGGGATTGAGACCCAGTACTTC
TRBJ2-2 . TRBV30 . CAWSDGANTGELFF TGTGCCTGGAGTGACGGAGCGAACACCGGGGAGCTGTTTTTT
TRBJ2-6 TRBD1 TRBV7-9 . CASRDRGPSGANVLTF TGTGCCAGTAGGGACAGGGGGCCCTCTGGGGCCAACGTCCTGACTTTC
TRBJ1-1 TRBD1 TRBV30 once CAWSNVREWTGLNTEAFF TGTGCCTGGAGCAACGTCCGAGAATGGACAGGTCTGAACACTGAAGCTTTCTTT
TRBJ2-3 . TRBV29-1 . CSVEDTDRPTDTQYF TGCAGCGTTGAAGATACTGACCGGCCCACAGATACGCAGTATTTT
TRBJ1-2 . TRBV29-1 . CNVEEGGWRGYTF TGCAACGTTGAAGAAGGGGGGTGGAGAGGCTACACCTTC